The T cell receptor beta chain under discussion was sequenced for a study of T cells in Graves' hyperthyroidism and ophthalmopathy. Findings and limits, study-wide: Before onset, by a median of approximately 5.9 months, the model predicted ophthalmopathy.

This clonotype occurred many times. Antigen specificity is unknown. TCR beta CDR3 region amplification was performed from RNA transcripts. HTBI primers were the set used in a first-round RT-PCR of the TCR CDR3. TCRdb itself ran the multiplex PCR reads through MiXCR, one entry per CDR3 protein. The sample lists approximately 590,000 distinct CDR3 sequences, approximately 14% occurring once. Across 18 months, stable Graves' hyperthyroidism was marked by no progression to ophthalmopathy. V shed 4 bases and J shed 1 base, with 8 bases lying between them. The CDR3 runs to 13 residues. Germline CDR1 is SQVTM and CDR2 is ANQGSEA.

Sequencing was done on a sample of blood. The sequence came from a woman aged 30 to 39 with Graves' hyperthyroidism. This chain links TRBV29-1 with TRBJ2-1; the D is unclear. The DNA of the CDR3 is TGCAGCGTTGTCTTGGGATCCTACAATGAGCAGTTCTTC. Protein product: CSVVLGSYNEQFF.